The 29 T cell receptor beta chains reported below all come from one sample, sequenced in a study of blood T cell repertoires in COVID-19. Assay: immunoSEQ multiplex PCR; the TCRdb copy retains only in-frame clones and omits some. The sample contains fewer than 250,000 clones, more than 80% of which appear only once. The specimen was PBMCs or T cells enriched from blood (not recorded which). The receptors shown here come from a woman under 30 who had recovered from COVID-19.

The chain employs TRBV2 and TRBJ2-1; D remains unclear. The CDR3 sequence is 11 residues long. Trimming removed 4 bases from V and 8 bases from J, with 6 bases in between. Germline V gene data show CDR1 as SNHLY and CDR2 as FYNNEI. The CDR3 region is CASSVLDEQFF. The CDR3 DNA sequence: TGTGCCAGCAGTGTTCTCGATGAGCAGTTCTTC.

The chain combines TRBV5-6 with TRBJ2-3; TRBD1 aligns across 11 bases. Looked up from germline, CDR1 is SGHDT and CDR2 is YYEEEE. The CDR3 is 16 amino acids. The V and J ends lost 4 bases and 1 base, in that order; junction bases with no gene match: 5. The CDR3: CASSPWGQGGTDTQYF. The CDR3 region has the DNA TGTGCCAGCAGCCCCTGGGGACAGGGGGGCACAGATACGCAGTATTTT.

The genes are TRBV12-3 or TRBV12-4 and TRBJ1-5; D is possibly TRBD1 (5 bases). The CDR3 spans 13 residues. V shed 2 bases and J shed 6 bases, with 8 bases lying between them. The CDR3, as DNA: TGTGCCAGCAGTTTACGGGGGTTTCAGCCCCAGCATTTT. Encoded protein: CASSLRGFQPQHF.

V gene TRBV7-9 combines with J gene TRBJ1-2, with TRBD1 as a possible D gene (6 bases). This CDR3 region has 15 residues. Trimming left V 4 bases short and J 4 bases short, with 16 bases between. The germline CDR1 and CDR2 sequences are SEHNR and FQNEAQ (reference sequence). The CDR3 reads CASSSLTGSGYGYTF. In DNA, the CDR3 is TGTGCCAGCAGCTCTCTTACAGGGTCGGGCTATGGCTACACCTTC.

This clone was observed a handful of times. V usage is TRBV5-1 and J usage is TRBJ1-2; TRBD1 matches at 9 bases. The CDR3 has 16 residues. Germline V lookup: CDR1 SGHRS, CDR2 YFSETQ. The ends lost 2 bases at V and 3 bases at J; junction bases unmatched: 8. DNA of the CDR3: TGCGCCAGCAGCTTCACCCCCGGGACAGGGCACTATGGCTACACCTTC. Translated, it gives CASSFTPGTGHYGYTF.

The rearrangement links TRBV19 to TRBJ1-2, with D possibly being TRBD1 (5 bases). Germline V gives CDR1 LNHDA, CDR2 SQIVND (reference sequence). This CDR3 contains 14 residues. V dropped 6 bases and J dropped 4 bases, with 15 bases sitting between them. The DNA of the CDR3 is TGTGCCAGTAGAGTGGTCGGGGGTAGCTATGGCTACACCTTC. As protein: CASRVVGGSYGYTF.

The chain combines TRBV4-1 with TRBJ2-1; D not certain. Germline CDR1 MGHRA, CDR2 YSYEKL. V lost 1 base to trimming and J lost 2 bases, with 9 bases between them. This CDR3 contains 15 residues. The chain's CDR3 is CASSQVLAAYNEQFF. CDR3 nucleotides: TGCGCCAGCAGCCAAGTTCTGGCGGCCTACAATGAGCAGTTCTTC.

CDR3 sequence: CASSEPTGPNYGYTF. The DNA of the CDR3 is TGTGCCAGCAGTGAACCGACAGGTCCTAACTATGGCTACACCTTC. This chain joins TRBV6-1 and TRBJ1-2; the D gene is possibly TRBD1 (6 bases). The CDR3 totals 15 residues. From germline, CDR1 is MNHNS and CDR2 SASEGT. V was pared by 2 bases and J by 0 bases, with 10 bases between.

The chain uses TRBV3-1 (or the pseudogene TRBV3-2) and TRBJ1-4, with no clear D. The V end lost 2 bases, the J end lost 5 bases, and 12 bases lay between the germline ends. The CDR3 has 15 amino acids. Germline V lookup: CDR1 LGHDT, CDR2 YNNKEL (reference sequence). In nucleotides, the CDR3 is TGTGCCAGCAGCCAACCGACCGAGAGGAATGAAAAACTGTTTTTT. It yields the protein CASSQPTERNEKLFF.

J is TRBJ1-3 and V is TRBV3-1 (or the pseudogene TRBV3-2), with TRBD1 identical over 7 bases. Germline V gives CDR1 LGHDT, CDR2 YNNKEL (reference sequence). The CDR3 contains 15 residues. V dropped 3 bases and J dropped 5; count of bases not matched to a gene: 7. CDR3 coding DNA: TGTGCCAGCAGCCAGATAACAGGGGTGCGAAACACCATATATTTT. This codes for CASSQITGVRNTIYF.

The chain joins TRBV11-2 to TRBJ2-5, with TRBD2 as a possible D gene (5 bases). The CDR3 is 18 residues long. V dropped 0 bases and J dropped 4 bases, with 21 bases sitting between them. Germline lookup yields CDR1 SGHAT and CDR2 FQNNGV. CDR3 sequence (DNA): TGTGCCAGCAGCTTAGAGCCGAGGGCTATTTCAGGAAGAGAGACCCAGTACTTC. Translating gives CASSLEPRAISGRETQYF. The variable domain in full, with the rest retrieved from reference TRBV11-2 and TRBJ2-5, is EAGVAQSPRYKIIEKRQSVAFWCNPISGHATLYWYQQILGQGPKLLIQFQNNGVVDDSQLPKDRFSAERLKGVDSTLKIQPAKLEDSAVYLCASSLEPRAISGRETQYFGPGTRLLVL.

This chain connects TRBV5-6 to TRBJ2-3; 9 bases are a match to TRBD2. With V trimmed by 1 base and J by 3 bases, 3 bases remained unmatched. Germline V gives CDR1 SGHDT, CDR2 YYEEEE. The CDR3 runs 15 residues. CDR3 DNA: TGTGCCAGCAGCTTGAAAACTAGCGGGACAGATACGCAGTATTTT. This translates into CASSLKTSGTDTQYF.

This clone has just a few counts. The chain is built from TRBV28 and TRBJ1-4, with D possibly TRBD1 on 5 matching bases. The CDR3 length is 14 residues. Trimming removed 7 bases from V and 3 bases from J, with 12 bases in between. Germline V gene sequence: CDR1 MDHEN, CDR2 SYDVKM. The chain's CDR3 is CASNWRGANEKLFF. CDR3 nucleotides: TGTGCCAGCAATTGGCGGGGGGCTAATGAAAAACTGTTTTTT.

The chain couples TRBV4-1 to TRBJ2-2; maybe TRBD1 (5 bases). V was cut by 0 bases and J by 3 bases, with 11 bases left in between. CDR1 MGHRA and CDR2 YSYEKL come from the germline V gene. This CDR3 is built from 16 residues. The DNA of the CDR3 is TGCGCCAGCAGCCAAGAACCCAGGGTCGACACCGGGGAGCTGTTTTTT. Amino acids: CASSQEPRVDTGELFF.

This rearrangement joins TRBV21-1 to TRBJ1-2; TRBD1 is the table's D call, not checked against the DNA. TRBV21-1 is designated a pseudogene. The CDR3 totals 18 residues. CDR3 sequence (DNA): TGTGCCAGCAGCTCCCTGAGGGGGACAGGGAAGAAGAGCTATGGCTACACCTTC. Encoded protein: CASSSLRGTGKKSYGYTF.

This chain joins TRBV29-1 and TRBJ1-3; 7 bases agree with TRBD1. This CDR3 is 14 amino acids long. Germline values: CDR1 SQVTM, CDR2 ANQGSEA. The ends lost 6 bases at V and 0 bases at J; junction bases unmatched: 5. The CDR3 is CSVGQTSSGNTIYF. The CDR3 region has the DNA TGCAGCGTGGGACAGACCAGCTCTGGAAACACCATATATTTT.

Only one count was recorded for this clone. The CDR3 region is CAWSVGGATNEKLFF. CDR3 sequence (DNA): TGTGCCTGGAGTGTCGGAGGTGCAACTAATGAAAAACTGTTTTTT. V usage is TRBV30 and J usage is TRBJ1-4; D is undetermined. The CDR3 consists of 15 residues. Between the trimmed V and J ends, which lost 0 bases and 0 bases, there was a span of 8 bases. Germline loops: CDR1 GTSNPN, CDR2 SVGIG (reference sequence).

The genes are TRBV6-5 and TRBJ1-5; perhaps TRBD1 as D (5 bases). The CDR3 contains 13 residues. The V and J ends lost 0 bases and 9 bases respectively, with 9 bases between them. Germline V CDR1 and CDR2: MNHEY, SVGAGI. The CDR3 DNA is TGTGCCAGCAGTTACTCAGGGGATCGGCCCCAGCATTTT. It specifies CASSYSGDRPQHF.

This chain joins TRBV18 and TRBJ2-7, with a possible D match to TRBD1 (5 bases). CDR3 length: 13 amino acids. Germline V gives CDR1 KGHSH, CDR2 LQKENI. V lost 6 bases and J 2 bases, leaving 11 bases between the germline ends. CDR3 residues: CASSLTETYEQYF. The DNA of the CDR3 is TGTGCCAGCTCCTTGACAGAGACCTACGAGCAGTACTTC. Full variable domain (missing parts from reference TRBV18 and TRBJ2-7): NAGVMQNPRHLVRRRGQEARLRCSPMKGHSHVYWYRQLPEEGLKFMVYLQKENIIDESGMPKERFSAEFPKEGPSILRIQQVVRGDSAAYFCASSLTETYEQYFGPGTRLTVT.

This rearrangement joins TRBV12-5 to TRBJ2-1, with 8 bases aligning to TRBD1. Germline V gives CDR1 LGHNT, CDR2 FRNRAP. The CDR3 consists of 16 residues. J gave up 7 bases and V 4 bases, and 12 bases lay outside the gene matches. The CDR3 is CASGSPGAGGGNEQFF. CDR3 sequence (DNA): TGTGCTAGTGGTTCCCCGGGGGCAGGGGGCGGGAATGAGCAGTTCTTC. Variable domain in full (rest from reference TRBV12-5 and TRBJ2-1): DARVTQTPRHKVTEMGQEVTMRCQPILGHNTVFWYRQTMMQGLELLAYFRNRAPLDDSGMPKDRFSAEMPDATLATLKIQPSEPRDSAVYFCASGSPGAGGGNEQFFGPGTRLTVL.

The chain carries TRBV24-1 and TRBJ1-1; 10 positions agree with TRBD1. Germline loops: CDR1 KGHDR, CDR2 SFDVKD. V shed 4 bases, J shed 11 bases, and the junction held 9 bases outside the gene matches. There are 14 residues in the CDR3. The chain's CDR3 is CATSDPGQGQGAFF. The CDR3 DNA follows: TGTGCCACCAGTGACCCGGGACAGGGGCAAGGGGCTTTCTTT.

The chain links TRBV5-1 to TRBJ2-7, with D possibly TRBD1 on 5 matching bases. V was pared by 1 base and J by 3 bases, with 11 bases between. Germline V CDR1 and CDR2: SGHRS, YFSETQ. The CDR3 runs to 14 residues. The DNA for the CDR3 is TGCGCCAGCAGCTTGAGTCAGGGCATCTACGAGCAGTACTTC. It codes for CASSLSQGIYEQYF.

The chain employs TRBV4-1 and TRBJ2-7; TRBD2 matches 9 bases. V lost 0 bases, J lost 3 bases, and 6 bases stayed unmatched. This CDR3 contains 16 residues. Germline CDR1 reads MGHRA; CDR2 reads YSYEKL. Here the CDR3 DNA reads TGCGCCAGCAGCCAAGATCAGGCGGGGGGGCTCTACGAGCAGTACTTC. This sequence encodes CASSQDQAGGLYEQYF.

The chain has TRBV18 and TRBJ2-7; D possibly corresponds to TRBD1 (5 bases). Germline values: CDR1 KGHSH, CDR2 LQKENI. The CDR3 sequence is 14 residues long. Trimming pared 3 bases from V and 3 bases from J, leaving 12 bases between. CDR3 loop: CASSPTDTFYEQYF. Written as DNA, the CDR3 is TGTGCCAGCTCACCGACGGACACGTTCTACGAGCAGTACTTC.

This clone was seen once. CDR3 protein: CASSLGGGTEAFF. The CDR3 DNA sequence: TGTGCCAGCAGCTTAGGGGGCGGCACTGAAGCTTTCTTT. The chain joins TRBV7-8 to TRBJ1-1, with D perhaps matching TRBD1 (5 bases). The V gene's germline CDR1 is SGHVS and CDR2 FQNEAQ. CDR3 length: 13 amino acids. The V end was cut by 1 base, the J end by 4 bases, with 7 bases between.

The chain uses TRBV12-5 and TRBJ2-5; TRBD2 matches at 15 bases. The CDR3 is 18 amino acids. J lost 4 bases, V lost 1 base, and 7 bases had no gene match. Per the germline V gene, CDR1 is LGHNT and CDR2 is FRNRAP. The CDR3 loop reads CASGLEGLAGGRRETQYF. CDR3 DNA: TGTGCTAGTGGTTTGGAAGGACTAGCGGGGGGGAGGAGAGAGACCCAGTACTTC.

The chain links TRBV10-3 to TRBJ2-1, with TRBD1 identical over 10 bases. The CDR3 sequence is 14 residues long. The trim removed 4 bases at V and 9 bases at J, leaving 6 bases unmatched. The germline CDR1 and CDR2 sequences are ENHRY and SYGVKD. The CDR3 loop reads CAISGGTGAGEQFF. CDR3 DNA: TGTGCCATCAGTGGAGGGACAGGGGCTGGTGAGCAGTTCTTC.

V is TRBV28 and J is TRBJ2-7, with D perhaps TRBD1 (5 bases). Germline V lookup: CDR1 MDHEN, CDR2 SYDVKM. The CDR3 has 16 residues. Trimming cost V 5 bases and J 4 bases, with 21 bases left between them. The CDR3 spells CASSTRAGSFFYEQYF. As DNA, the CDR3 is TGTGCCAGCAGTACCCGGGCAGGGTCTTTCTTTTACGAGCAGTACTTC.

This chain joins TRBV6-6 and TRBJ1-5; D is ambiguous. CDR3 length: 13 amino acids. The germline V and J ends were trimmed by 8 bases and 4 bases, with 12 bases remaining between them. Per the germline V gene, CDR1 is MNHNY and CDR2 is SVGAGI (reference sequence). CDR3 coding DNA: TGTGCCAGCTCCCTACGGGGTAATCAGCCCCAGCATTTT. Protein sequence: CASSLRGNQPQHF.